This T cell receptor (beta chain) was sequenced for a study of T-cell memory formation after mild COVID-19. Study information: TCR clusters were mostly donor specific.

One entry per CDR3 protein results from TCRdb running MiXCR on the 5' RACE reads. The profile shows roughly 410,000 distinct CDR3 sequences, 20% to 30% of them singletons. The CDR3 is 16 residues long. Germline V gene sequence: CDR1 LNHNV, CDR2 YYDKDF (reference sequence). V lost 0 bases, J lost 7 bases, and 18 bases lay in between. This clonotype was found a few times. Its target is unknown. The study's findings and limits: From day 15 to 85, contracting clones were balanced between CD4 and CD8, whereas later expanders leaned toward CD4+. Pre-infection memory showed some responding clones, and this suggested that cross-reactive memory joined. Among CD4+ contracting clones, most were CM and EM, and CD8+ ones EMRA.

V usage is TRBV15 and J usage is TRBJ2-5; maybe TRBD1 (7 bases). The sequencing input was PBMCs or a T cell subset sorted from them (not recorded which). The receptor comes from an adult woman who had mild COVID-19 (a few samples of this study predate the infection). Cell type and time point are not known. This CDR3 is CATSRDRGGGAVTQYF. The CDR3 DNA follows: TGTGCCACCAGCAGAGATCGAGGAGGGGGCGCGGTGACCCAGTACTTC.